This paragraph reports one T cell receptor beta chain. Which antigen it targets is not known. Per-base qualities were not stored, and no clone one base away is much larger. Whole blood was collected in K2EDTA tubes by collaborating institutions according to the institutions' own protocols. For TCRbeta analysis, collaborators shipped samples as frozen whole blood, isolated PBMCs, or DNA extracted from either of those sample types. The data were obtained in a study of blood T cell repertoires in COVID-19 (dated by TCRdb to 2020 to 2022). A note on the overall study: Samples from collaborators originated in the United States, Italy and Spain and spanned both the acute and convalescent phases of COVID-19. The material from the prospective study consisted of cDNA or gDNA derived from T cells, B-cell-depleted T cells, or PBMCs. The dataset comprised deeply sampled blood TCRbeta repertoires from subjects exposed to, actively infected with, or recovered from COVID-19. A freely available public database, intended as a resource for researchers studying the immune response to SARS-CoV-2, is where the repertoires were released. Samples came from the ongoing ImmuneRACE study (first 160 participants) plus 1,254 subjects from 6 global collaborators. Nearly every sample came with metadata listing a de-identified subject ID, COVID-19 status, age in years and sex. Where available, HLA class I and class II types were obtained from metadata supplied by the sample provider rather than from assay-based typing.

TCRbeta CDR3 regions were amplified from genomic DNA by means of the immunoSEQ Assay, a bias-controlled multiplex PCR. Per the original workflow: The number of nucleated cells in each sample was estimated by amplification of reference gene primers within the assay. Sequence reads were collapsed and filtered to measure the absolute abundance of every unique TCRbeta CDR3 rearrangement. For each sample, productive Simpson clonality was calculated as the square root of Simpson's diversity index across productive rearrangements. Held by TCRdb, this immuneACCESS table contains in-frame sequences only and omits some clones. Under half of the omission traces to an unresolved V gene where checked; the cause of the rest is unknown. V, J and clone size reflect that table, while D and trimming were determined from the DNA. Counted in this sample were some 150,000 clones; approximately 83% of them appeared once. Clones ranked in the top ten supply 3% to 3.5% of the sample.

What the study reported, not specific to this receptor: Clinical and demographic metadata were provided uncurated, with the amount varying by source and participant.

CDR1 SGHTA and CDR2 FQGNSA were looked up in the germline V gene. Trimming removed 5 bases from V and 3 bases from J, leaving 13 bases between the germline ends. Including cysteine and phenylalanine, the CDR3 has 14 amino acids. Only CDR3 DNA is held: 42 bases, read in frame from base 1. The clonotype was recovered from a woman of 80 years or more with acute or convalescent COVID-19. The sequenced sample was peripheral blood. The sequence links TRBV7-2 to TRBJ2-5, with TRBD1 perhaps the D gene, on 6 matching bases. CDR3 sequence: CASSDGQPEETQYF. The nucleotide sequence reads TGTGCCAGCAGCGACGGACAGCCCGAAGAGACCCAGTACTTC.